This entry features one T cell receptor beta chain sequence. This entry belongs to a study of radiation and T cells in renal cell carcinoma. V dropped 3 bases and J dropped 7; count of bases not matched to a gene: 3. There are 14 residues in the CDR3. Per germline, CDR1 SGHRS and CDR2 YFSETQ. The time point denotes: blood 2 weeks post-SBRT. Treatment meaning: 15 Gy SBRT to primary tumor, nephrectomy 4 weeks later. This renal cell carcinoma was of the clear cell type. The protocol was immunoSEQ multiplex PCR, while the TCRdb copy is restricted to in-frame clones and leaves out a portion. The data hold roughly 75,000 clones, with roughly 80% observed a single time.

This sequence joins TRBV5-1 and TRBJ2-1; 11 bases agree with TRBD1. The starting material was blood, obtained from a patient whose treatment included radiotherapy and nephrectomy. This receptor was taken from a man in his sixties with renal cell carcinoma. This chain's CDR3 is CASSSGQGANEQFF. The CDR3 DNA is TGCGCCAGCAGCTCCGGACAGGGGGCAAATGAGCAGTTCTTC.